These 23 T cell receptor beta chains were all obtained from the same sample, sequenced in a study of T cells in Graves' hyperthyroidism and ophthalmopathy. RNA transcripts served as the template for amplifying TCR beta CDR3 regions. The TCR CDR3 first-round RT-PCR relied on the HTBI primer set. TCRdb redid the calling of the multiplex PCR reads with MiXCR, one entry per CDR3 protein. The sample shows about 250,000 distinct CDR3 sequences, about 20% of them seen only once. Sequencing was done on a sample of blood. These receptor sequences come from a man aged 30-40 years with Graves' ophthalmopathy.

The chain employs TRBV28 and TRBJ1-1; TRBD1 agrees at 9 bases. Germline V gene lookup returns CDR1 MDHEN and CDR2 SYDVKM. The CDR3 length is 16 residues. V lost 1 base to trimming and J lost 4 bases; unmatched junction nucleotides: 7. The CDR3 sequence: CASSLLGTGKATEAFF. CDR3 DNA: TGTGCCAGCAGTTTATTGGGGACAGGGAAGGCCACTGAAGCTTTCTTT.

Only a few counts were recorded for this clonotype. The rearrangement uses TRBV7-8 and TRBJ2-2, with TRBD2 identical over 7 bases. With V trimmed by 2 bases and J by 5 bases, 5 bases remained unmatched. The germline V gene encodes CDR1 SGHVS and CDR2 FQNEAQ. The CDR3 loop spans 15 amino acids. This CDR3 is CASSLTIAGTGELFF. DNA for the CDR3: TGTGCCAGCAGCTTAACCATAGCGGGTACCGGGGAGCTGTTTTTT.

The chain couples TRBV12-3 or TRBV12-4 to TRBJ1-1, with D possibly being TRBD1 (5 bases). This CDR3 is built from 12 residues. V was clipped by 3 bases and J by 8 bases, with 10 bases between them. This chain's CDR3 is CASSLVWGEAFF. The CDR3 DNA is TGTGCCAGCAGTTTGGTCTGGGGCGAAGCTTTCTTT.

The J gene is TRBJ2-1, the V gene TRBV12-5; 8 nucleotides agree with TRBD2. V gave up 7 bases and J gave up 3 bases; unmatched junction bases: 20. Looked up from germline, CDR1 is LGHNT and CDR2 is FRNRAP. This CDR3 is 19 amino acids long. The CDR3 is CASAAIGTRALFGYNEQFF. Written as DNA, the CDR3 is TGTGCTAGTGCCGCGATCGGGACTAGGGCCTTATTTGGCTACAATGAGCAGTTCTTC. The whole variable domain, remainder taken from reference TRBV12-5 and TRBJ2-1, is DARVTQTPRHKVTEMGQEVTMRCQPILGHNTVFWYRQTMMQGLELLAYFRNRAPLDDSGMPKDRFSAEMPDATLATLKIQPSEPRDSAVYFCASAAIGTRALFGYNEQFFGPGTRLTVL.

This clonotype was seen a handful of times. V usage is TRBV14 and J usage is TRBJ2-7; 7 bases align to TRBD1. Germline assignment: CDR1 SGHDN and CDR2 FVKESK. After removal of 4 bases from V and 0 bases from J, the junction contained 6 bases not matched to a gene. The CDR3 runs 15 residues. CDR3 loop: CASSRRDSSSYEQYF. The DNA for the CDR3 is TGTGCCAGCAGCCGCCGGGACAGCAGCTCCTACGAGCAGTACTTC.

This clonotype was seen only a few times. This rearrangement joins TRBV16 to TRBJ1-1; perhaps TRBD1 as D (5 bases). From germline, CDR1 is KGHSY and CDR2 FQNENV. Trimming pared 0 bases from V and 4 bases from J, leaving 9 bases between. The CDR3 is 14 residues long. The CDR3 bases are TGTGCCAGCAGCCAATCTTATCAGGGCACTGAAGCTTTCTTT. Translation gives CASSQSYQGTEAFF.

The sample holds many counts of this clonotype. This chain links TRBV28 with TRBJ2-3; tentative D call: TRBD2 (7 bases). Germline CDR1 MDHEN, CDR2 SYDVKM. The germline V and J ends were trimmed by 4 bases and 4 bases, with 15 bases remaining between them. There are 15 residues in the CDR3. Written as DNA, the CDR3 is TGTGCCAGCAGTTCAAGATTAGGGGGGGCAGATACGCAGTATTTT. It codes for CASSSRLGGADTQYF.

On this clonotype: A read error may produce the germline difference seen at one junction end. V usage is TRBV7-9 and J usage is TRBJ2-7; weak D call: TRBD1 (5 bases). Germline V lookup: CDR1 SEHNR, CDR2 FQNEAQ (reference sequence). The CDR3 contains 14 residues. CDR3 residues: CASSYPGLGYEQHF. The CDR3 coding sequence is TGTGCCAGCAGTTATCCAGGGCTGGGGTACGAGCAGCACTTC. Drawing the rest from reference TRBV7-9 and TRBJ2-7, the complete variable domain is DTGVSQNPRHKITKRGQNVTFRCDPISEHNRLYWYRQTLGQGPEFLTYFQNEAQLEKSRLLSDRFSAERPKGSFSTLEIQRTEQGDSAMYLCASSYPGLGYEQHFGPGTRLTVT.

There are a few counts of this clonotype. V is TRBV20-1 and J is TRBJ2-1; 8 bases match TRBD2. V was pared by 5 bases and J by 6 bases, with 12 bases of the junction left unmatched. The germline V gene encodes CDR1 DFQATT and CDR2 SNEGSKA (reference sequence). This CDR3 has 15 residues. Here the CDR3 DNA reads TGCAGTGCTTCCCCGGGACTAGTAAGGGGCAATGAGCAGTTCTTC. Translating it yields CSASPGLVRGNEQFF.

V is TRBV20-1 and J is TRBJ2-7; D assignment may be TRBD1 or TRBD2 (6 bases each). Germline lookup yields CDR1 DFQATT and CDR2 SNEGSKA (reference sequence). The V and J ends lost 5 bases and 2 bases respectively, with 16 bases between them. The CDR3 runs to 14 residues. The CDR3 DNA follows: TGCAGTGCTGTTGGTGGGGGGCCACCCTACGAGCAGTACTTC. The encoded protein is CSAVGGGPPYEQYF.

This clonotype was seen ten or more times. The V and J genes are TRBV13 and TRBJ2-4; 7 nucleotides agree with TRBD2. This CDR3 has 13 amino acids. Trimming took 5 bases from V and 6 from J; bases not matched to a gene: 4. The germline V gene encodes CDR1 PRHDT and CDR2 FYEKMQ (reference sequence). CDR3: CASSGGDRNIQYF. CDR3 DNA sequence: TGTGCCAGCAGCGGGGGGGATCGAAACATTCAGTACTTC.

This clonotype was detected a few times. The J gene is TRBJ1-5, the V gene TRBV6-1, with D maybe TRBD1 (6 bases). Trimming pared 4 bases from V and 0 bases from J, leaving 16 bases between. Per the germline V gene, CDR1 is MNHNS and CDR2 is SASEGT. The CDR3 totals 17 residues. This CDR3 is CASSAETGAYSNQPQHF. CDR3 DNA: TGTGCCAGCAGTGCCGAGACAGGCGCCTATAGCAATCAGCCCCAGCATTTT.

The genes are TRBV19 and TRBJ2-2, with 11 bases aligning to TRBD2. Trimming removed 5 bases from V and 0 bases from J; junction bases left unmatched: 2. The germline V gene has CDR1 LNHDA and CDR2 SQIVND (reference sequence). The CDR3 is 16 residues long. The CDR3 reads CASSAGLAANTGELFF. Written as DNA, the CDR3 is TGTGCCAGTAGTGCGGGACTAGCGGCGAACACCGGGGAGCTGTTTTTT.

The CDR3: CASSYGTGFSGANVLTF. As DNA, the CDR3 is TGTGCCAGCAGTTACGGGACAGGGTTCTCTGGGGCCAACGTCCTGACTTTC. V is TRBV6-2 or TRBV6-3 and J is TRBJ2-6; 9 bases line up with TRBD1. The trim removed 2 bases at V and 0 bases at J, leaving 2 bases unmatched. Germline V gene data show CDR1 as MNHEY and CDR2 as SVGEGT. The CDR3 spans 17 residues.

There are many counts of this clonotype. The chain recombines TRBV2 with TRBJ1-1, with D perhaps TRBD1 (5 bases). Between the trimmed V and J ends, which lost 2 bases and 11 bases, there was a span of 18 bases. There are 14 residues in the CDR3. CDR1 is SNHLY and CDR2 is FYNNEI in the germline V gene. CDR3 sequence reads: CASSEIEGGRGAFF. The CDR3 coding sequence is TGTGCCAGCAGTGAAATCGAGGGCGGGAGGGGCGCTTTCTTT.

This clonotype has just a few counts. The CDR3 spells CASSFVGKETQYF. The CDR3 DNA reads TGTGCCAGCAGCTTTGTTGGGAAAGAGACCCAGTACTTC. The chain uses TRBV7-9 and TRBJ2-5; D gene unclear. Germline V gene data show CDR1 as SEHNR and CDR2 as FQNEAQ (reference sequence). Trimming took off 3 bases at V and 3 bases at J, with 8 bases between the two ends. There are 13 residues in the CDR3.

The chain couples TRBV20-1 to TRBJ2-3; the match to TRBD2 covers 12 bases. CDR3 length equals 14 residues. With 6 bases clipped from V and 6 bases from J, the junction kept 7 bases outside the gene matches. CDR1 and CDR2 (germline): DFQATT, SNEGSKA (reference sequence). CDR3 DNA sequence: TGCAGTGCGCTGACTAGCGGGAGTAGGGATACGCAGTATTTT. It yields the protein CSALTSGSRDTQYF.

The chain is built from TRBV7-8 and TRBJ2-2; 14 nucleotides align to TRBD2. J lost 5 bases, V lost 5 bases, and 7 bases had no gene match. Per the germline V gene, CDR1 is SGHVS and CDR2 is FQNEAQ. The CDR3 runs to 17 residues. CDR3 region: CASSHTRTSGRTGELFF. CDR3 sequence (DNA): TGTGCCAGCAGCCACACCAGGACTAGCGGGAGGACCGGGGAGCTGTTTTTT.

The sample holds many counts of this clonotype. The CDR3, as DNA: TGTGCCAGCAGCTTAGGTGGGAGGGCCGAGCAGTACTTC. Amino acids: CASSLGGRAEQYF. The rearrangement uses TRBV13 and TRBJ2-7, with 7 bases fitting TRBD2. The CDR3 sequence is 13 residues long. The germline CDR1 and CDR2 sequences are PRHDT and FYEKMQ (reference sequence). Unmatched junction bases numbered 2, after V lost 0 bases and J lost 6 bases. Drawing the rest from reference TRBV13 and TRBJ2-7, the complete variable domain is AAGVIQSPRHLIKEKRETATLKCYPIPRHDTVYWYQQGPGQDPQFLISFYEKMQSDKGSIPDRFSAQQFSDYHSELNMSSLELGDSALYFCASSLGGRAEQYFGPGTRLTVT.

Many counts were recorded for this clonotype. CDR3 DNA sequence: TGTGCCAGCAGCTTAGGGGGACGGCAATACGAGCAGTACTTC. Residues: CASSLGGRQYEQYF. This chain connects TRBV7-6 to TRBJ2-7, with D perhaps assigned TRBD1 or TRBD2 (5 bases each). The V end was cut by 1 base, the J end by 4 bases, with 11 bases between. From germline, CDR1 is SGHVS and CDR2 FNYEAQ. CDR3 length: 14 amino acids.

This clonotype was counted a few times. The chain carries TRBV20-1 and TRBJ2-2, with 13 bases aligning to TRBD2. The germline V gene encodes CDR1 DFQATT and CDR2 SNEGSKA (reference sequence). V lost 5 bases to trimming and J lost 5 bases; unmatched junction nucleotides: 5. The CDR3 is 15 residues long. The CDR3 loop reads CSARTSGSGTGELFF. The CDR3 DNA reads TGCAGTGCTCGGACTAGCGGGAGTGGAACCGGGGAGCTGTTTTTT.

This clonotype was seen only once. V usage is TRBV5-8 and J usage is TRBJ1-5, with unresolved D. Trimming stripped 2 bases from V and 9 bases from J, with 6 bases between. The CDR3 totals 11 residues. CDR1 and CDR2 from the germline V gene are SGHTS and YDEGEE. This chain's CDR3 is CASSFTGPQHF. CDR3 in DNA: TGTGCCAGCAGCTTCACCGGGCCCCAGCATTTT.

Many counts were recorded for this clonotype. The chain is built from TRBV11-2 and TRBJ2-7, with 9 bases matching TRBD2. This CDR3 has 15 residues. Germline V lookup: CDR1 SGHAT, CDR2 FQNNGV. Losses at the gene ends were 5 bases for V and 3 bases for J; bases not matched to a gene: 8. The CDR3 reads CASSTRLAGIYEQYF. CDR3 bases: TGTGCCAGCAGCACCAGGCTAGCGGGAATCTACGAGCAGTACTTC. Drawing the rest from reference TRBV11-2 and TRBJ2-7, the complete variable domain is EAGVAQSPRYKIIEKRQSVAFWCNPISGHATLYWYQQILGQGPKLLIQFQNNGVVDDSQLPKDRFSAERLKGVDSTLKIQPAKLEDSAVYLCASSTRLAGIYEQYFGPGTRLTVT.